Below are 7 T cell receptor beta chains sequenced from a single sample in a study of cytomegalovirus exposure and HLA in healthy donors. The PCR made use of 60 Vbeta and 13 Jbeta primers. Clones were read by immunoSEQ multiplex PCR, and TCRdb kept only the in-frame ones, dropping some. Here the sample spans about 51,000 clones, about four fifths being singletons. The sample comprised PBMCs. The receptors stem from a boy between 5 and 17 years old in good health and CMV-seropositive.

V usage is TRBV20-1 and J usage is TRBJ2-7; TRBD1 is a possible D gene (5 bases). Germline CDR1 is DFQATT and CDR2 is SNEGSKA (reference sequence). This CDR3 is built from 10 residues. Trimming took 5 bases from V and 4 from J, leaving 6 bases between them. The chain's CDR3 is CSAGQYEQYF. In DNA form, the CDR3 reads TGCAGTGCTGGACAATACGAGCAGTACTTC.

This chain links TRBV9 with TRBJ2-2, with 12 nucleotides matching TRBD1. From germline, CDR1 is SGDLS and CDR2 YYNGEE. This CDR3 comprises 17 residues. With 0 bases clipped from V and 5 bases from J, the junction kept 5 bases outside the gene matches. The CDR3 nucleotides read TGTGCCAGCAGCGTAGCCGGGGGACAGGGGGCAACCGGGGAGCTGTTTTTT. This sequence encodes CASSVAGGQGATGELFF.

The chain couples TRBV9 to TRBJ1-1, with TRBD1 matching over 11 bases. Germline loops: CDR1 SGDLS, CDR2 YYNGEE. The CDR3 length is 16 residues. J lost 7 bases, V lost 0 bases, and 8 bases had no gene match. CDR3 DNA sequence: TGTGCCAGCAGCGTAGAATTAGGACAGGGGGCTGATGAAGCTTTCTTT. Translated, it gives CASSVELGQGADEAFF.

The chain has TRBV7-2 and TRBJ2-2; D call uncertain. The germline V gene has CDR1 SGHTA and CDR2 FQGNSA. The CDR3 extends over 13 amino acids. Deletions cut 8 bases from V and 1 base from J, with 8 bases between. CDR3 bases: TGTGCCAGCTACGGCGGGAACACCGGGGAGCTGTTTTTT. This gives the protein CASYGGNTGELFF.

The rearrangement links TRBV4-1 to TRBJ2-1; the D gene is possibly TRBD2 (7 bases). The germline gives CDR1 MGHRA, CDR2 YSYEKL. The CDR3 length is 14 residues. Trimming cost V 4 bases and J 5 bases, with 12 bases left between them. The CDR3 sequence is CASSPPGGHNEQFF. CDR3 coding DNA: TGCGCCAGCAGCCCCCCGGGGGGCCACAATGAGCAGTTCTTC.

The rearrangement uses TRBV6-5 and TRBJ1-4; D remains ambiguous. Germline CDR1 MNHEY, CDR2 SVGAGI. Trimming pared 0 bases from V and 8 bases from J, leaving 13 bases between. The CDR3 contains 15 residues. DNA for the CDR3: TGTGCCAGCAGTTACTCGGCAGGATCTCGGGAAAAACTGTTTTTT. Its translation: CASSYSAGSREKLFF.

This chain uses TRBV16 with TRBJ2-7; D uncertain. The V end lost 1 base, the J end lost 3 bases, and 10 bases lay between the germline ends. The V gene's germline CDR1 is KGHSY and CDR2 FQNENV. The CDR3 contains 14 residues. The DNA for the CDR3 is TGTGCCAGCAGCCAATTCGGTCCAGGCTACGAGCAGTACTTC. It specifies CASSQFGPGYEQYF.